Listed here are 26 T cell receptor beta chains from one sample, sequenced in a study of T-cell reconstitution after alpha-beta-depleted transplantation in children. For TCRbeta, the library was prepared with unique molecular identifiers. TCRdb independently ran MiXCR on the PCR reads; one entry per CDR3 protein. The repertoire holds roughly 120,000 distinct CDR3 sequences, with approximately 10% as singletons. The specimen comprised PBMCs, sampled before TCRalphabeta/CD19-depleted stem cell transplant. The source of these receptors is a boy aged 2 to 10 with acute lymphoblastic leukemia, due to receive a stem cell transplant.

Only a few counts were recorded for this clonotype. The chain uses TRBV6-5 and TRBJ2-3; D is perhaps TRBD1 or TRBD2 (6 bases each). The CDR3 is made up of 16 amino acids. Trimming pared 7 bases from V and 0 bases from J, leaving 17 bases between. CDR1 is MNHEY, CDR2 SVGAGI, per germline. The DNA of the CDR3 is TGTGCCAGCAAGATAGGGGGGAAGTGGAGCACAGATACGCAGTATTTT. As protein: CASKIGGKWSTDTQYF.

The CDR3 loop is CASRGLGTGELFF. CDR3 nucleotide sequence: TGTGCCAGCAGGGGACTTGGGACCGGGGAGCTGTTTTTT. The gene calls are TRBV28 and TRBJ2-2; D is possibly TRBD2 (6 bases). CDR1 is MDHEN and CDR2 is SYDVKM in the germline V gene. The CDR3 has 13 residues. Trimming left V 6 bases short and J 5 bases short, with 10 bases between.

The V gene is TRBV20-1, the J gene TRBJ2-1; a possible D gene is TRBD2 (6 bases). Between the trimmed V and J ends, which lost 0 bases and 0 bases, there was a span of 12 bases. Germline CDR1 DFQATT, CDR2 SNEGSKA (reference sequence). The CDR3 is 16 residues long. The CDR3 sequence: CSARDLGRGSYNEQFF. In DNA, the CDR3 is TGCAGTGCTAGAGATCTTGGGCGGGGCTCCTACAATGAGCAGTTCTTC.

This clonotype was observed a handful of times. This chain links TRBV2 with TRBJ1-2; D gene ambiguous. This CDR3 spans 13 amino acids. The germline CDR1 and CDR2 sequences are SNHLY and FYNNEI. Trimming shortened V by 3 bases and J by 0 bases, and 5 bases separated the two germline ends. The CDR3 DNA reads TGTGCCAGCAGTGACAGTACTAACTATGGCTACACCTTC. Translation: CASSDSTNYGYTF.

This clonotype was counted a few times. The chain joins TRBV6-1 to TRBJ2-1; perhaps TRBD1 as D (6 bases). Germline V gives CDR1 MNHNS, CDR2 SASEGT. This CDR3 is 13 amino acids long. V gave up 7 bases and J gave up 10 bases, with 17 bases separating them. Here the CDR3 reads CASTAQGFGEQFF. In DNA, the CDR3 is TGTGCCAGCACGGCGCAGGGGTTCGGGGAGCAGTTCTTC.

This clonotype was observed at least ten times. V is TRBV20-1 and J is TRBJ2-3, with D perhaps assigned TRBD1 or TRBD2 (6 bases each). Germline CDR1 and CDR2: DFQATT and SNEGSKA (reference sequence). The ends were cut back, 1 base at V and 3 bases at J, with 11 bases in the middle. The CDR3 spans 14 residues. The CDR3 bases are TGCAGTGCTAGAGTAGGGGGAGGTACAGATACGCAGTATTTT. Its protein is CSARVGGGTDTQYF.

This clonotype was seen at least ten times. The chain joins TRBV12-3 or TRBV12-4 to TRBJ2-3; 8 positions agree with TRBD2. The V segment lost 3 bases and the J segment 4 bases; nucleotides outside the gene matches: 9. The CDR3 has 16 residues. The CDR3: CASSLKAGGGPDTQYF. CDR3 DNA: TGTGCCAGCAGTTTGAAGGCGGGAGGTGGTCCAGATACGCAGTATTTT.

This clonotype was detected ten times or more. The J gene is TRBJ2-3, the V gene TRBV29-1, with 9 bases lining up with TRBD2. Germline loops: CDR1 SQVTM, CDR2 ANQGSEA. The V gene end was trimmed by 5 bases and the J gene end by 0 bases; junction bases not matched to a gene: 6. This CDR3 spans 15 amino acids. In DNA form, the CDR3 reads TGCAGCGTTCGGGCTAGCGGGACTAGCACAGATACGCAGTATTTT. It encodes CSVRASGTSTDTQYF.

The chain combines TRBV5-1 with TRBJ1-2, with 9 bases matching TRBD1. There are 18 residues in the CDR3. V lost 0 bases to trimming and J lost 3 bases; unmatched junction nucleotides: 12. Germline CDR1 is SGHRS and CDR2 is YFSETQ. CDR3 region: CASSLDGVGTGLHYGYTF. In DNA, the CDR3 is TGCGCCAGCAGCTTGGATGGTGTAGGGACAGGGCTTCACTATGGCTACACCTTC.

This chain joins TRBV20-1 and TRBJ2-5; 10 bases align to TRBD2. Trimming at V came to 0 bases and at J to 10 bases, leaving 8 bases not matched to a gene. The CDR3 contains 14 residues. Germline V gene sequence: CDR1 DFQATT, CDR2 SNEGSKA (reference sequence). The CDR3 loop reads CSARDRTSGNLQYF. CDR3 in DNA: TGCAGTGCTAGAGATCGTACTAGCGGGAACCTCCAGTACTTC.

This chain joins TRBV18 and TRBJ1-4; 7 bases align to TRBD1. This CDR3 region has 15 residues. The V and J ends lost 6 bases and 8 bases, in that order; junction bases with no gene match: 12. Germline V gene lookup returns CDR1 KGHSH and CDR2 LQKENI. CDR3: CASSQQTGSDEKLFF. CDR3 DNA: TGTGCCAGCTCCCAACAGACAGGGTCCGACGAAAAACTGTTTTTT. The full variable domain, in which reference TRBV18 and TRBJ1-4 provide the parts outside the CDR3, is NAGVMQNPRHLVRRRGQEARLRCSPMKGHSHVYWYRQLPEEGLKFMVYLQKENIIDESGMPKERFSAEFPKEGPSILRIQQVVRGDSAAYFCASSQQTGSDEKLFFGSGTQLSVL.

This clonotype was seen only a few times. The chain combines TRBV18 with TRBJ2-5, with TRBD2 matching 14 bases. After removal of 0 bases from V and 5 bases from J, the junction contained 5 bases not matched to a gene. Germline lookup yields CDR1 KGHSH and CDR2 LQKENI. The length of the CDR3 is 17 residues. This chain's CDR3 is CASSPPGLAGDRETQYF. CDR3 DNA sequence: TGTGCCAGCTCACCACCGGGACTAGCGGGAGACCGGGAGACCCAGTACTTC. The complete variable domain, with remaining parts taken from reference TRBV18 and TRBJ2-5, reads NAGVMQNPRHLVRRRGQEARLRCSPMKGHSHVYWYRQLPEEGLKFMVYLQKENIIDESGMPKERFSAEFPKEGPSILRIQQVVRGDSAAYFCASSPPGLAGDRETQYFGPGTRLLVL.

The chain is built from TRBV29-1 and TRBJ2-3; 7 positions agree with TRBD1. This CDR3 comprises 12 residues. After removal of 3 bases from V and 8 bases from J, the junction contained 5 bases not matched to a gene. CDR1 is SQVTM, CDR2 ANQGSEA, per germline. Here the CDR3 reads CSVEVAGGTQYF. The CDR3 DNA reads TGCAGCGTTGAGGTCGCAGGGGGTACGCAGTATTTT.

This clonotype was found many times. V is TRBV29-1 and J is TRBJ1-1; 7 bases match TRBD1. V trimming: 4 bases; J trimming: 3 bases; junction bases outside the gene matches: 5. CDR1 is SQVTM, CDR2 ANQGSEA, per germline. This CDR3 is 13 amino acids long. CDR3 bases: TGCAGCGTTGGGGACAGTAAGTACACTGAAGCTTTCTTT. This translates into CSVGDSKYTEAFF.

A remark on this clonotype: A much larger clone sits a single nucleotide away, making a read error possible. The rearrangement uses TRBV7-6 and TRBJ2-3, with D tentatively TRBD2 (6 bases). The CDR3 spans 15 residues. CDR1 and CDR2 from the germline V gene are SGHVS and FNYEAQ. V was clipped by 4 bases and J by 7 bases, with 18 bases between them. CDR3 loop: CASSSGLHPPYTQYF. The CDR3 bases are TGTGCCAGCAGCTCTGGACTACACCCTCCATATACGCAGTATTTT.

This clonotype showed up just a few times. The chain is built from TRBV30 and TRBJ2-7; 10 nucleotides line up with TRBD1. The CDR3 is 15 amino acids. Trimming at V came to 2 bases and at J to 2 bases, leaving 6 bases not matched to a gene. Looked up from germline, CDR1 is GTSNPN and CDR2 is SVGIG (reference sequence). CDR3 residues: CAWSPTGGATYEQYF. CDR3 DNA: TGTGCCTGGAGTCCGACAGGGGGCGCGACCTACGAGCAGTACTTC. The full variable domain, in which reference TRBV30 and TRBJ2-7 provide the parts outside the CDR3, is SQTIHQWPATLVQPVGSPLSLECTVEGTSNPNLYWYRQAAGRGLQLLFYSVGIGQISSEVPQNLSASRPQDRQFILSSKKLLLSDSGFYLCAWSPTGGATYEQYFGPGTRLTVT.

The chain links TRBV5-6 to TRBJ2-3, with D tentatively TRBD1 (5 bases). Germline lookup yields CDR1 SGHDT and CDR2 YYEEEE. The CDR3 has 18 residues. Trimming took off 4 bases at V and 1 base at J, with 22 bases between the two ends. CDR3 sequence reads: CASSRTLLTAKGTDTQYF. The CDR3 bases are TGTGCCAGCAGCCGAACCCTACTGACAGCCAAGGGCACAGATACGCAGTATTTT. Looking up the rest from reference TRBV5-6 and TRBJ2-3 gives the full variable domain: DAGVTQSPTHLIKTRGQQVTLRCSPKSGHDTVSWYQQALGQGPQFIFQYYEEEERQRGNFPDRFSGHQFPNYSSELNVNALLLGDSALYLCASSRTLLTAKGTDTQYFGPGTRLTVL.

This clonotype has ten or more counts. CDR3 region: CASSLVGSLGETQYF. Here the CDR3 DNA reads TGCGCCAGCAGCCTGGTGGGGTCCCTGGGAGAGACCCAGTACTTC. The chain employs TRBV5-1 and TRBJ2-5, with D unresolved. Germline V gene data show CDR1 as SGHRS and CDR2 as YFSETQ. Trimming took off 4 bases at V and 4 bases at J, with 17 bases between the two ends. The CDR3 extends over 15 amino acids.

Here the CDR3 reads CASSQDLAGAGDEQYF. CDR3 coding DNA: TGTGCCAGCAGCCAAGATTTGGCGGGAGCGGGCGACGAGCAGTACTTC. This sequence joins TRBV3-1 and TRBJ2-7, with 7 bases fitting TRBD2. The germline gives CDR1 LGHDT, CDR2 YNNKEL (reference sequence). J gave up 5 bases and V 0 bases, and 10 bases lay outside the gene matches. The CDR3 totals 16 residues.

This CDR3 is CASSVLTYSTDTQYF. CDR3 nucleotides: TGTGCCAGCAGTGTCCTTACCTATAGCACAGATACGCAGTATTTT. The J gene is TRBJ2-3, the V gene TRBV25-1; D remains unclear. The CDR3 is 15 amino acids. Trimming pared 4 bases from V and 0 bases from J, leaving 11 bases between. Per the germline V gene, CDR1 is MGHDK and CDR2 is SYGVNS.

Only a few counts were recorded for this clonotype. The chain carries TRBV20-1 and TRBJ2-7, with D tentatively TRBD1 (6 bases). This CDR3 region has 13 residues. Trimming took off 4 bases at V and 2 bases at J, with 12 bases between the two ends. CDR1 is DFQATT, CDR2 SNEGSKA, per germline (reference sequence). CDR3 region: CSATDRPAYEQYF. DNA for the CDR3: TGCAGTGCTACTGACAGGCCTGCCTACGAGCAGTACTTC.

The rearrangement links TRBV5-8 to TRBJ2-7, with TRBD1 identical over 7 bases. The CDR3 totals 14 residues. With V trimmed by 6 bases and J by 0 bases, 6 bases remained unmatched. Looked up from germline, CDR1 is SGHTS and CDR2 is YDEGEE. The CDR3 loop reads CASTPTGSSYEQYF. DNA for the CDR3: TGTGCCAGCACCCCGACAGGGAGCTCCTACGAGCAGTACTTC.

This chain links TRBV3-1 with TRBJ2-5; 8 nucleotides agree with TRBD2. This CDR3 comprises 15 residues. V shed 5 bases, J shed 3 bases, and the junction held 8 bases outside the gene matches. Germline V lookup: CDR1 LGHDT, CDR2 YNNKEL (reference sequence). In nucleotides, the CDR3 is TGTGCCAGCAGCTTTAGCGGGACTTGGGAAGAGACCCAGTACTTC. Its translation is CASSFSGTWEETQYF.

This sequence joins TRBV7-2 and TRBJ2-7; 7 bases are shared with TRBD2. CDR3 length: 15 amino acids. Germline V gene sequence: CDR1 SGHTA, CDR2 FQGNSA. V lost 4 bases, J lost 4 bases, and 10 bases stayed unmatched. CDR3 loop: CASSSGGGPFYEQYF. Here the CDR3 DNA reads TGTGCCAGCAGCTCCGGCGGGGGTCCCTTTTACGAGCAGTACTTC.

There are a few counts of this clonotype. The chain recombines TRBV15 with TRBJ2-7; TRBD2 matches 8 bases. CDR1 and CDR2 (germline): LNHNV, YYDKDF (reference sequence). CDR3 length: 16 residues. V shed 1 base and J 7 bases; nucleotides not matched to a gene: 12. The CDR3, as DNA: TGTGCCACCAGCAGAGGAGGGACTAGTCCCCTCGGGGAGCAGTACTTC. Its translation: CATSRGGTSPLGEQYF.

There are a few counts of this clonotype. V gene TRBV9 combines with J gene TRBJ2-3; D could derive from TRBD1 or TRBD2 (5 bases each). Germline V lookup: CDR1 SGDLS, CDR2 YYNGEE. The CDR3 extends over 16 amino acids. The V and J ends lost 4 bases and 3 bases respectively, with 18 bases between them. DNA of the CDR3: TGTGCCAGCAGCCCTGGCGTGGGGTGGGGGACAGATACGCAGTATTTT. Amino acid sequence: CASSPGVGWGTDTQYF.